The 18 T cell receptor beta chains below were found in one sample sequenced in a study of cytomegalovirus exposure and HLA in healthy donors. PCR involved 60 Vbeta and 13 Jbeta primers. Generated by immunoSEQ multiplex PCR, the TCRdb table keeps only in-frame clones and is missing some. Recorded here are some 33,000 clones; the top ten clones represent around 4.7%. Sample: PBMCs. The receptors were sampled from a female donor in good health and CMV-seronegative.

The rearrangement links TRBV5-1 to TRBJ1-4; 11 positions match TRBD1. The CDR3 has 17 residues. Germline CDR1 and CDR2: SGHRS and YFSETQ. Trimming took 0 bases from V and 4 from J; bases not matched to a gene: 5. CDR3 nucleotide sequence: TGCGCCAGCAGCTTGGCTGGACAGGGGGCCAGTAATGAAAAACTGTTTTTT. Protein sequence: CASSLAGQGASNEKLFF. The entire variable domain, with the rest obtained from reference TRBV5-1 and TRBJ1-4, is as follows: KAGVTQTPRYLIKTRGQQVTLSCSPISGHRSVSWYQQTPGQGLQFLFEYFSETQRNKGNFPGRFSGRQFSNSRSEMNVSTLELGDSALYLCASSLAGQGASNEKLFFGSGTQLSVL.

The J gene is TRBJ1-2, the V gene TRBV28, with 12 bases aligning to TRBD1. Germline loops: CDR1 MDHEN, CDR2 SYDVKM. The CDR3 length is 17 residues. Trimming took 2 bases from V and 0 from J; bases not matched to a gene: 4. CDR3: CASSLRGQGAANYGYTF. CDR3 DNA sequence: TGTGCCAGCAGTTTAAGGGGACAGGGGGCTGCTAACTATGGCTACACCTTC.

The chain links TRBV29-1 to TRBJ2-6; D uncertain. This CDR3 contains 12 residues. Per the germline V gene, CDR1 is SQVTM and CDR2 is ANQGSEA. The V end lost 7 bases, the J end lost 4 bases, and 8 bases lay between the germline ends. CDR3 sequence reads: CSAVLGANVLTF. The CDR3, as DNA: TGCAGCGCCGTACTAGGGGCCAACGTCCTGACTTTC.

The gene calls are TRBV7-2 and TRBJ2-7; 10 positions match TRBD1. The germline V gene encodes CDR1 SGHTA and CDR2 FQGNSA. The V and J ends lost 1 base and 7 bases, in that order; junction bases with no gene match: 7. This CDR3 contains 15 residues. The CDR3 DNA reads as TGTGCCAGCAGCTTAGTGCGACAGGGGGCTAGGGAGCAGTACTTC. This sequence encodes CASSLVRQGAREQYF.

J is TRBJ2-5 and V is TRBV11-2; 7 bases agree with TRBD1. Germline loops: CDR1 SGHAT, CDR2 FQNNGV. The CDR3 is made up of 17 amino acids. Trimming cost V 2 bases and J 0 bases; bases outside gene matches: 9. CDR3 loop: CASSLTGALLYQETQYF. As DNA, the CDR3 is TGTGCCAGCAGCTTAACAGGGGCGCTGTTATACCAAGAGACCCAGTACTTC.

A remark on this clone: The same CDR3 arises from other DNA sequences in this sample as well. CDR3 DNA sequence: TGTGCCAGCAGCCCCGGGACAGTCTCCTATAATTCACCCCTCCACTTT. This gives the protein CASSPGTVSYNSPLHF. The chain couples TRBV7-9 to TRBJ1-6; 7 nucleotides line up with TRBD1. V lost 5 bases and J lost 0; bases outside the gene matches: 4. The germline CDR1 and CDR2 sequences are SEHNR and FQNEAQ (reference sequence). The CDR3 is 16 amino acids.

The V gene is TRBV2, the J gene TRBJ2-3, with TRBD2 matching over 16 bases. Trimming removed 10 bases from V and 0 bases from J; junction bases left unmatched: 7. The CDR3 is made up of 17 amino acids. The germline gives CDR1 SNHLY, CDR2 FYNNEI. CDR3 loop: CATTGTSGGASTDTQYF. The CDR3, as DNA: TGTGCCACTACGGGGACTAGCGGGGGGGCGAGCACAGATACGCAGTATTTT. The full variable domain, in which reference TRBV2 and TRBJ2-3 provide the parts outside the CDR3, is EPEVTQTPSHQVTQMGQEVILRCVPISNHLYFYWYRQILGQKVEFLVSFYNNEISEKSEIFDDQFSVERPDGSNFTLKIRSTKLEDSAMYFCATTGTSGGASTDTQYFGPGTRLTVL.

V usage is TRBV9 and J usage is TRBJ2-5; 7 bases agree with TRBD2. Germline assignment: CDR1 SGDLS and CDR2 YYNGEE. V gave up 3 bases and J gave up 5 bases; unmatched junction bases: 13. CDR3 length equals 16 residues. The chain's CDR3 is CASSATQGLSGETQYF. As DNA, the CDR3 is TGTGCCAGCAGCGCCACCCAGGGACTTAGCGGGGAGACCCAGTACTTC. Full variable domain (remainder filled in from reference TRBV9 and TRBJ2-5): DSGVTQTPKHLITATGQRVTLRCSPRSGDLSVYWYQQSLDQGLQFLIQYYNGEERAKGNILERFSAQQFPDLHSELNLSSLELGDSALYFCASSATQGLSGETQYFGPGTRLLVL.

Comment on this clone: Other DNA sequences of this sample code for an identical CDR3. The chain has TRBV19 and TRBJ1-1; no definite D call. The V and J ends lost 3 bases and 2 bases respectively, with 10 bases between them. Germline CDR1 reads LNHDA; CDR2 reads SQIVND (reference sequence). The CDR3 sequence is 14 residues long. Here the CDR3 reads CASSIPTGNTEAFF. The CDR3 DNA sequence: TGTGCCAGTAGTATCCCCACGGGAAACACTGAAGCTTTCTTT.

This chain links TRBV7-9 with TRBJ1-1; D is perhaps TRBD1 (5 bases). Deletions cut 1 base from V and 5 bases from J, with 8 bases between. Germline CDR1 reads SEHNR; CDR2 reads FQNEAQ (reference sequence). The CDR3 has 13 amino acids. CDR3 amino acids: CASSLGGTTEAFF. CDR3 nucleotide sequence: TGTGCCAGCAGCTTAGGGGGGACTACTGAAGCTTTCTTT.

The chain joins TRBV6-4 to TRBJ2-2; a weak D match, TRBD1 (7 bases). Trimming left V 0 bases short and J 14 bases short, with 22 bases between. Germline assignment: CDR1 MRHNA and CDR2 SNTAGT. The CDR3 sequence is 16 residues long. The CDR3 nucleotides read TGTGCCAGCAGTGACTCGGCTACCGGGACAGCGGAGGGACTGTTTTTT. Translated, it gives CASSDSATGTAEGLFF.

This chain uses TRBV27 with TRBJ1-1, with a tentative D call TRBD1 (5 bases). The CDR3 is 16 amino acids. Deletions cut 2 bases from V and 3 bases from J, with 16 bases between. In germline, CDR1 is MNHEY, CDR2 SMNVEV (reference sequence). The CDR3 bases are TGTGCCAGCAGTTTAGTGTTGGGGCGAAGGGACACTGAAGCTTTCTTT. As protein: CASSLVLGRRDTEAFF.

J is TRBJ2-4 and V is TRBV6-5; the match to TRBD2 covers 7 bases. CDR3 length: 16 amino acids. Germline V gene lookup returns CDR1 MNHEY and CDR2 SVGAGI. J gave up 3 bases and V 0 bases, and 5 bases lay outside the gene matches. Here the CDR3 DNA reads TGTGCCAGCAGTTACTCAGGGTGGGACTACAAAAACATTCAGTACTTC. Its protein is CASSYSGWDYKNIQYF.

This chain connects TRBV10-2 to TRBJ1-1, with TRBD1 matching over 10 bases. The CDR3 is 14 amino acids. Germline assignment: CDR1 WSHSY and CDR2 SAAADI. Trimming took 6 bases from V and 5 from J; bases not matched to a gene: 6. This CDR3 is CASSRQGAGTEAFF. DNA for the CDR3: TGCGCCAGCAGCCGACAGGGGGCGGGGACTGAAGCTTTCTTT.

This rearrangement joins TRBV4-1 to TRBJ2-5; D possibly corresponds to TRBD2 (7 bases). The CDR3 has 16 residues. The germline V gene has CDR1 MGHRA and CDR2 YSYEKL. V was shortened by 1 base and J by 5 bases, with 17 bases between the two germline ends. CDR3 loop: CASSQAEGGLWETQYF. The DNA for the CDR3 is TGCGCCAGCAGCCAAGCAGAGGGGGGGTTGTGGGAGACCCAGTACTTC.

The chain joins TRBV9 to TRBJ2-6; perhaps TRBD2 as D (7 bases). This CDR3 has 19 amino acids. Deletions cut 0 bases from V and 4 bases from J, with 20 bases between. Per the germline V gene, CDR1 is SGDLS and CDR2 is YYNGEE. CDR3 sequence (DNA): TGTGCCAGCAGCGTAGCGGGGGGCCTCGGTGGGGCGGGGGCCAACGTCCTGACTTTC. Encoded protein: CASSVAGGLGGAGANVLTF.

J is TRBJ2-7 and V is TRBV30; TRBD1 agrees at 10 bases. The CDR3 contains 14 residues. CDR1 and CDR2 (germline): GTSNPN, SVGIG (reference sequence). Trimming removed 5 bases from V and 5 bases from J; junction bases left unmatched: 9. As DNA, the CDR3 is TGTGCCTGGGCACCGGGACAGGGGCTACACGAGCAGTACTTC. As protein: CAWAPGQGLHEQYF.

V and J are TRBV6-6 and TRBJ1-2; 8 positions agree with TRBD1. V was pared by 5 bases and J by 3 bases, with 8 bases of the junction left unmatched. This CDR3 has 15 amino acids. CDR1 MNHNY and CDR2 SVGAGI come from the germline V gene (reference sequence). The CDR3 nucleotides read TGTGCCAGCAGTGGTGGACAGGGCAGTCACTATGGCTACACCTTC. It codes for CASSGGQGSHYGYTF.